This TCR beta chain was recovered during a study of metastatic and nonmetastatic thyroid tumors (dated by TCRdb to 2019 to 2021). Study-wide context: Repertoires were compared across peripheral blood and tumor or nodule tissue samples from malignant and benign thyroid patients. Study-wide conclusions, independent of this receptor: In both blood and tumor samples, TCR beta diversity was reported to be significantly higher in malignant tumors than in benign nodules.

None of the patients had been given any treatment before thyroid surgery. The study retrospectively analysed patient clinical samples collected from about 2012 to 2019 using T-cell receptor beta sequencing. Libraries came from PCR. The run used an Illumina HiSeq 4000. High-throughput sequencing was used to profile the TCR beta-chain CDR3 region of each patient. Regarding the original processing steps: CDR3 differences across clinicopathological groups were used to build a classifier for discriminating distant-metastatic papillary thyroid cancer patients. Repertoire diversity was assessed with the Shannon index, and tumor-blood repertoire similarity with the Morisita-Horn index. The public sequencing data were trimmed at Q25 with fastp and processed into clonotypes with MiXCR by TCRdb, which kept only in-frame beta chains. TCRdb, not the authors, supplied the V and J calls. For this sample there are some 15,000 clones; roughly 29% appear just once. The top ten constitute under 20% of the sample.

Ten or more counts support this clone. What antigen it recognizes has not been identified. It has no much larger one-base neighbor in the sample; base qualities were not kept. Other nucleotide sequences in the sample specify the same CDR3. V and J are truncated by 4 bases and 5 bases respectively, leaving an intervening sequence of 11 bases. Reading the germline V gene gives CDR1 MDHEN and CDR2 SYDVKM. The CDR3 holds 13 amino acids from the cysteine to the phenylalanine. Here the CDR3 DNA is all that survives: 39 bases in frame from base 1. The TCR originated in a female donor with papillary thyroid cancer or a benign thyroid nodule (not recorded which). Some clones in this sample may be carry-over from other donors' samples. The chain is encoded by TRBV28 joined to TRBJ1-2; the D gene assignment is ambiguous. Sequencing was done on a sample of tumor tissue. The base sequence is TGTGCCAGCAGTTCCGGGCAGGTATATGGCTACACCTTC. This translates into CASSSGQVYGYTF.